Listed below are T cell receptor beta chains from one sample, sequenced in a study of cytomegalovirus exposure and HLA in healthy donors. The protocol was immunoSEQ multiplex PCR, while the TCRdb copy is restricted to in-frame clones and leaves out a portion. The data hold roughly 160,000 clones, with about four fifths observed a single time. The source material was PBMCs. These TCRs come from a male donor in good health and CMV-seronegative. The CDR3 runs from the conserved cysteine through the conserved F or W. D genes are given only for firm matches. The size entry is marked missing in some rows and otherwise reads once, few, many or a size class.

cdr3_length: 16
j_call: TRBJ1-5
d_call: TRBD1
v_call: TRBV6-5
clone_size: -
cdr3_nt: TGTGCCAGCAGTTACTCGGGACAGGGATTGAATCAGCCCCAGCATTTT
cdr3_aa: CASSYSGQGLNQPQHF

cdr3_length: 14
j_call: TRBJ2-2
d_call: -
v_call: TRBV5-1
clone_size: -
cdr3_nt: TGCGCCAGCAGCTTGTTGTCTTCCTCCGGGGAGCTGTTTTTT
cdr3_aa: CASSLLSSSGELFF

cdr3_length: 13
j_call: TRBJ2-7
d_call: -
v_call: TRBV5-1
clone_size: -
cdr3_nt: TGCGCCAGCAGCTCCTTCTCTGGCCCCGAGCAGTACTTC
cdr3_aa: CASSSFSGPEQYF

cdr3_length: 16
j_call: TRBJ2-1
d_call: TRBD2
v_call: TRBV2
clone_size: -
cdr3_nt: TGTGCCAGCACTTTAAGGACTAGCGGGACCTACAATGAGCAGTTCTTC
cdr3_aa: CASTLRTSGTYNEQFF

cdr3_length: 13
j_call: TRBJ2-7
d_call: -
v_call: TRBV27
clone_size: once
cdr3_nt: TGTGCCAGCAGTTTATTGGGCCCCTACGAGCAGTACTTC
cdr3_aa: CASSLLGPYEQYF

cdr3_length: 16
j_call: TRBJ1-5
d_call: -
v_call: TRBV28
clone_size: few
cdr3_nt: TGTGCCAGCAGTTTCCCTGGACAGTCTGGCAATCAGCCCCAGCATTTT
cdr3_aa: CASSFPGQSGNQPQHF

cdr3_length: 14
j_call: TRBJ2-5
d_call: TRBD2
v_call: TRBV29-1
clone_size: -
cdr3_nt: TGCAGCGTTGAGGCGCGAGCGGGGCAAGAGACCCAGTACTTC
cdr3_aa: CSVEARAGQETQYF

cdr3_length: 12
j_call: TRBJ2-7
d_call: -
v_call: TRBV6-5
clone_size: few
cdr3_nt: TGTGCCAGCAGCTATCCAGGGGAGAGACAGTACTTC
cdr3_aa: CASSYPGERQYF

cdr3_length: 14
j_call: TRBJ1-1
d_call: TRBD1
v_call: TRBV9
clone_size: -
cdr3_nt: TGTGCCAGCAATCCAGGGGGCGGGTTCGCTGAAGCTTTCTTT
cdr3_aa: CASNPGGGFAEAFF

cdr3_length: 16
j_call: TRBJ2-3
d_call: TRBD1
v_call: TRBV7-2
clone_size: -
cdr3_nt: TGTGCCAGCAGCTTAACGGGACAGGGGGTCTCAGATACGCAGTATTTT
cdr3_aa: CASSLTGQGVSDTQYF

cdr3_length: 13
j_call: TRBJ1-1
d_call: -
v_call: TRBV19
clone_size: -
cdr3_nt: TGTGCCAGTAGTATAGATGGGGGGTCTGAAGCTTTCTTT
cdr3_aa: CASSIDGGSEAFF

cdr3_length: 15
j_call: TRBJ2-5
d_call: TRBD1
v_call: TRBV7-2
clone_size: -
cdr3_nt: TGTGCCAGCAGCCTAGGGGACAGGGCGGGGGAGACCCAGTACTTC
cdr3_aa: CASSLGDRAGETQYF

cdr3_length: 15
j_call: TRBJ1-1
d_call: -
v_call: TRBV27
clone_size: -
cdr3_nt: TGTGCCAGCAGTCCCCGGAACAGATTGAACACTGAAGCTTTCTTT
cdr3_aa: CASSPRNRLNTEAFF

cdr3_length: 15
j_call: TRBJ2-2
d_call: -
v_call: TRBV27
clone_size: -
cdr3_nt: TGTGCCAGCAGTTCTACGGGATCAAGCACCGGGGAGCTGTTTTTT
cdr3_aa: CASSSTGSSTGELFF

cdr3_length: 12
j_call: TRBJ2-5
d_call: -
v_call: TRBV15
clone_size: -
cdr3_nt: TGTGCCACCAGCAGAGCGAACCGAGAGCAGTACTTC
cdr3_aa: CATSRANREQYF

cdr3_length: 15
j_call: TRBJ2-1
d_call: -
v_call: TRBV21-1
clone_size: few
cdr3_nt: TGTGCCAGCAGCAAAGGCAGCGGGAGCGCCAATGAGCAGTTCTTC
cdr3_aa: CASSKGSGSANEQFF

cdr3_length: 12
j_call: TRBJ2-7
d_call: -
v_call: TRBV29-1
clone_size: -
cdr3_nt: TGCAGCGTTAAAAGGAGTACCTACGAGCAGTACTTC
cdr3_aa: CSVKRSTYEQYF

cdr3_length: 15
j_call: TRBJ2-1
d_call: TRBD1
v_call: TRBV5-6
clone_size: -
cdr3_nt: TGTGCCAGCAGCCAACTGCGACAGGGGTCGGATGAGCAGTTCTTC
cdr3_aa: CASSQLRQGSDEQFF

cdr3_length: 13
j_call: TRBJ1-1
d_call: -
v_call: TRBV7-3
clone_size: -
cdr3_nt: TGTGCCAGCAGCTTAACCCCGCGAGAGAAAGCTTTCTTT
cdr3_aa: CASSLTPREKAFF

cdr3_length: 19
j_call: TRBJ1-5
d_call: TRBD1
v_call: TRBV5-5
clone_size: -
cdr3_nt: TGTGCCAGCAGCTTGGGACTCGGACAGGGCCTTAGCGGCAATCAGCCCCAGCATTTT
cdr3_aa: CASSLGLGQGLSGNQPQHF

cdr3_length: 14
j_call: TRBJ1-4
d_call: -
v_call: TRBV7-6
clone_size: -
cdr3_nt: TGTGCCAGCAGCCAAGGGGCGCTTAATGAAAAACTGTTTTTT
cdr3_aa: CASSQGALNEKLFF

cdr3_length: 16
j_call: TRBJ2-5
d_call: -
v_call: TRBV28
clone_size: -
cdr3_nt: TGTGCCAGCAGTTTAATGGGGGGATCGAGACAAGAGACCCAGTACTTC
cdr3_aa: CASSLMGGSRQETQYF

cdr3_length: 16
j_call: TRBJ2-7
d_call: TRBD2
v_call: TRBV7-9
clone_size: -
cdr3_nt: TGTTCCAGCAGCTTAGTTGGGACTAGCAGACCCTACGAGCAGTACTTC
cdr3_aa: CSSSLVGTSRPYEQYF

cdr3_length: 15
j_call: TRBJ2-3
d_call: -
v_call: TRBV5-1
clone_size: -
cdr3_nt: TGCGCCAGCAGCTTGGGGGGAGGAAGCACAGATACGCAGTATTTT
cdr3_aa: CASSLGGGSTDTQYF

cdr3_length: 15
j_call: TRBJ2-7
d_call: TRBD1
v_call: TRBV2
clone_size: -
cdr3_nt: TGTGCCAGCAGTAACAGACAGGGGGGTATCTACGAGCAGTACTTC
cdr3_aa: CASSNRQGGIYEQYF

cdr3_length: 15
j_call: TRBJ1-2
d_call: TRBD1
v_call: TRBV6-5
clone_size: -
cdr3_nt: TGTGCCAGCAGCCCCGGGACAGCTTTTTTCTATGGCTACACCTTC
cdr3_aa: CASSPGTAFFYGYTF

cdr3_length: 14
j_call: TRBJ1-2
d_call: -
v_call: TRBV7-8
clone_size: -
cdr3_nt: TGTGCCAGCAGCTTGGAGGGACGCCCTAGGGGCTACACCTTC
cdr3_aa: CASSLEGRPRGYTF

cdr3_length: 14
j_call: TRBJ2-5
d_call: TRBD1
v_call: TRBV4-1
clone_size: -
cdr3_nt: TGCGCCAGCAGCCAAGGGACAGGGGGGGAGACCCAGTACTTC
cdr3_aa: CASSQGTGGETQYF